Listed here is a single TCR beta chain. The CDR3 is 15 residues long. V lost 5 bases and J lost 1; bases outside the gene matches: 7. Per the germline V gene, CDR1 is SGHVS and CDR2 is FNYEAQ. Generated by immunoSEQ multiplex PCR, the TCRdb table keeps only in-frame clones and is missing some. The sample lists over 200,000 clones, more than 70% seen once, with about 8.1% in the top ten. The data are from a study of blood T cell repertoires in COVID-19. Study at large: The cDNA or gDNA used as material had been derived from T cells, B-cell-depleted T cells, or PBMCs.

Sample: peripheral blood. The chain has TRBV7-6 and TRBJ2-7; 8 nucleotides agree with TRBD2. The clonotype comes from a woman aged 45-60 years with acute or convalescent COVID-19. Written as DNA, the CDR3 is TGTGCCAGCAGCCCCTTCGAGCGGGGGTCCTACGAGCAGTACTTC. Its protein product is CASSPFERGSYEQYF.